This passage covers 31 T cell receptor beta chains from one sample sequenced in a study of blood T cell repertoires in COVID-19. Measured with immunoSEQ multiplex PCR; TCRdb has only the in-frame clones, and not every one. The data contain some 120,000 clones, approximately 80% of them singletons. Sequences were obtained from peripheral blood. These receptors were taken from a man aged 70-80 years with active or convalescent COVID-19.

This clone is a singleton in its sample. This chain joins TRBV5-4 and TRBJ2-7; D is possibly TRBD2 (5 bases). Per germline, CDR1 SGHNT and CDR2 YYREEE (reference sequence). Trimming took 4 bases from V and 2 from J, leaving 10 bases between them. The CDR3 extends over 13 amino acids. CDR3 coding DNA: TGTGCCAGCAGCCGCGACGGGACCTACGAGCAGTACTTC. Translating gives CASSRDGTYEQYF.

The gene calls are TRBV6-5 and TRBJ2-7; 7 nucleotides align to TRBD2. The V gene end was trimmed by 9 bases and the J gene end by 3 bases; junction bases not matched to a gene: 11. Germline CDR1 MNHEY, CDR2 SVGAGI. The CDR3 has 14 amino acids. Written as DNA, the CDR3 is TGTGCCAGTTGGGCCGGCGGGGGTCTCTACGAGCAGTACTTC. It is translated as CASWAGGGLYEQYF.

Note on this clone: The junction does not match germline at one end; this may be a read error. This rearrangement joins TRBV7-7 to TRBJ2-5; 12 bases align to TRBD1. Germline V lookup: CDR1 SSHAT, CDR2 FNYEAQ (reference sequence). The CDR3 loop spans 15 amino acids. The CDR3, as DNA: TGTGCTAGCAGCCCGGGACAGGGGGCGAGGGAGACCCAGTACTTC. Amino acid sequence: CASSPGQGARETQYF.

This rearrangement joins TRBV11-2 to TRBJ2-1; 12 bases agree with TRBD2. CDR1 SGHAT and CDR2 FQNNGV come from the germline V gene. The junction had 8 bases not matched to a gene; V was cut back by 5 bases and J by 0 bases. This CDR3 region has 18 residues. This CDR3 reads CASSAGTSGWGSYNEQFF. The CDR3 region has the DNA TGTGCCAGCAGCGCCGGGACTAGCGGGTGGGGCTCCTACAATGAGCAGTTCTTC.

This clone was seen once. The chain uses TRBV6-5 and TRBJ1-2; the D is unclear. The CDR3 loop spans 15 amino acids. Trimming pared 5 bases from V and 0 bases from J, leaving 13 bases between. Germline V CDR1 and CDR2: MNHEY, SVGAGI. CDR3 amino acids: CASSRTGSPNYGYTF. In DNA, the CDR3 is TGTGCCAGCAGTCGTACCGGGAGCCCTAACTATGGCTACACCTTC.

The chain combines TRBV28 with TRBJ2-7; possibly TRBD2 for D (5 bases). Germline-derived CDR1 and CDR2 are MDHEN and SYDVKM. Trimming took off 5 bases at V and 2 bases at J, with 22 bases between the two ends. The CDR3 has 17 residues. CDR3: CASSPGVGPDWPYEQYF. CDR3 in DNA: TGTGCCAGCAGTCCCGGGGTTGGTCCAGACTGGCCCTACGAGCAGTACTTC.

The chain couples TRBV2 to TRBJ2-7; D gene uncertain. V lost 7 bases to trimming and J lost 4 bases, with 8 bases between them. In germline, CDR1 is SNHLY, CDR2 FYNNEI. The CDR3 spans 11 residues. The CDR3 coding sequence is TGTGCCAGCACCTCCTTTTACGAGCAGTACTTC. Its translation is CASTSFYEQYF.

V and J are TRBV21-1 and TRBJ1-2; the table's TRBD1 call for D was not verified on the DNA. TRBV21-1 is deemed a pseudogene. The CDR3 is 20 amino acids. This chain's CDR3 is CASSKTTRCKGLGSNYGYTF. In DNA, the CDR3 is TGTGCCAGCAGCAAAACTACTCGGTGTAAGGGGCTTGGGTCTAACTATGGCTACACCTTC.

The CDR3 protein is CAISKDRVGNQPQHF. The CDR3 DNA reads TGTGCCATCAGTAAGGACAGGGTAGGCAATCAGCCCCAGCATTTT. J is TRBJ1-5 and V is TRBV10-3; TRBD1 agrees at 8 bases. The CDR3 totals 15 residues. Germline V gives CDR1 ENHRY, CDR2 SYGVKD. V was clipped by 5 bases and J by 2 bases; unmatched bases: 5.

CDR3 sequence reads: CASSRGGEPQHF. The CDR3 nucleotides are TGTGCCAGCAGCAGGGGGGGGGAGCCCCAGCATTTT. The chain couples TRBV7-9 to TRBJ1-5, with D maybe TRBD1 (6 bases). Germline V gene data show CDR1 as SEHNR and CDR2 as FQNEAQ (reference sequence). This CDR3 region has 12 residues. Trimming took off 5 bases at V and 8 bases at J, with 10 bases between the two ends. The complete variable domain, with remaining parts taken from reference TRBV7-9 and TRBJ1-5, reads DTGVSQNPRHKITKRGQNVTFRCDPISEHNRLYWYRQTLGQGPEFLTYFQNEAQLEKSRLLSDRFSAERPKGSFSTLEIQRTEQGDSAMYLCASSRGGEPQHFGDGTRLSIL.

The chain joins TRBV10-3 to TRBJ2-1; 9 bases line up with TRBD1. Looked up from germline, CDR1 is ENHRY and CDR2 is SYGVKD. V dropped 10 bases and J dropped 6; count of bases not matched to a gene: 10. The length of the CDR3 is 14 residues. The CDR3 DNA reads TGTGCCACTGCCCGCGGGACAGGGTTCAATGAGCAGTTCTTC. Protein sequence: CATARGTGFNEQFF.

This chain uses TRBV4-3 with TRBJ2-2; D ambiguous. Germline assignment: CDR1 LGHNA and CDR2 YSLEER. Trimming cost V 2 bases and J 7 bases, with 14 bases left between them. The CDR3 spans 15 residues. For the CDR3, the DNA is TGCGCCAGCAGCCAAAACGGTGCCTTTCACGGGGAGCTGTTTTTT. It yields the protein CASSQNGAFHGELFF.

The chain joins TRBV28 to TRBJ2-3, with TRBD1 identical over 8 bases. Germline loops: CDR1 MDHEN, CDR2 SYDVKM. V trimming: 5 bases; J trimming: 0 bases; junction bases outside the gene matches: 16. CDR3 length: 19 amino acids. The CDR3 region is CASSQDRDTLRPSTDTQYF. The CDR3 DNA sequence: TGTGCCAGCAGTCAGGACAGGGACACCCTGAGACCTAGCACAGATACGCAGTATTTT.

The chain recombines TRBV5-1 with TRBJ2-1, with D perhaps TRBD1 (6 bases). From germline, CDR1 is SGHRS and CDR2 YFSETQ. Trimming pared 5 bases from V and 4 bases from J, leaving 13 bases between. The CDR3 is 14 residues long. CDR3 nucleotide sequence: TGCGCCAGCAGTCCAGGGGAAAGATACAATGAGCAGTTCTTC. Protein product: CASSPGERYNEQFF.

This clone was recorded once. The chain couples TRBV18 to TRBJ2-7; tentative D call: TRBD2 (5 bases). This CDR3 is 15 amino acids long. Between the trimmed V and J ends, which lost 1 base and 3 bases, there was a span of 13 bases. Germline V gives CDR1 KGHSH, CDR2 LQKENI. CDR3 protein: CASSPQKGGGYEQYF. In DNA form, the CDR3 reads TGTGCCAGCTCACCACAGAAGGGCGGAGGCTACGAGCAGTACTTC.

This chain links TRBV12-3 or TRBV12-4 with TRBJ2-5; D not certain. Trimming left V 6 bases short and J 7 bases short, with 15 bases between. This CDR3 is 13 amino acids long. The CDR3 protein is CASSRGRIGTQYF. DNA for the CDR3: TGTGCCAGCAGCCGTGGCCGAATTGGGACCCAGTACTTC.

The chain is built from TRBV11-3 and TRBJ2-7; TRBD2 matches at 8 bases. V was clipped by 1 base and J by 3 bases; unmatched bases: 5. CDR3 length equals 15 residues. Germline V lookup: CDR1 SGHNT, CDR2 YENEEA. For the CDR3, the DNA is TGTGCCAGCAGCTTAGGTTTAGCGGGGAGCTACGAGCAGTACTTC. Its translation: CASSLGLAGSYEQYF. Full variable domain (rest looked up from reference TRBV11-3 and TRBJ2-7): EAGVVQSPRYKIIEKKQPVAFWCNPISGHNTLYWYLQNLGQGPELLIRYENEEAVDDSQLPKDRFSAERLKGVDSTLKIQPAELGDSAVYLCASSLGLAGSYEQYFGPGTRLTVT.

The gene calls are TRBV24-1 and TRBJ2-1; 8 bases are a match to TRBD1. CDR1 KGHDR and CDR2 SFDVKD come from the germline V gene. There are 15 residues in the CDR3. The J segment lost 4 bases and the V segment lost 3 bases, leaving 4 bases of the junction unmatched. The CDR3 DNA follows: TGTGCCACCAGTGATCCCGGGACAGGATACAATGAGCAGTTCTTC. Protein product: CATSDPGTGYNEQFF.

In regard to this clone: This sample also contains other DNA sequences that code for the same CDR3. This sequence joins TRBV18 and TRBJ2-7, with 9 bases matching TRBD1. The CDR3 spans 14 residues. CDR1 and CDR2 (germline): KGHSH, LQKENI. V lost 5 bases to trimming and J lost 3 bases; unmatched junction nucleotides: 5. CDR3 in DNA: TGTGCCAGCTCATCGGGACAGGGTATCTACGAGCAGTACTTC. Translating gives CASSSGQGIYEQYF.

The CDR3 loop is CATSESRASRETQYF. CDR3 DNA: TGTGCCACCAGCGAAAGCCGTGCGTCCCGAGAGACCCAGTACTTC. The V gene is TRBV15, the J gene TRBJ2-5, with D uncertain. The CDR3 consists of 15 residues. CDR1 and CDR2 (germline): LNHNV, YYDKDF (reference sequence). The V end lost 5 bases, the J end lost 4 bases, and 17 bases lay between the germline ends.

The rearrangement joins TRBV7-9 to TRBJ1-4; a possible D gene is TRBD1 (6 bases). Germline V gene data show CDR1 as SEHNR and CDR2 as FQNEAQ (reference sequence). The germline V and J ends were trimmed by 1 base and 6 bases, with 12 bases remaining between them. CDR3 length equals 15 residues. The DNA of the CDR3 is TGTGCCAGCAGCTTAGGACTGTCAGGGGATGAAAAACTGTTTTTT. This encodes CASSLGLSGDEKLFF.

The chain employs TRBV29-1 and TRBJ2-7; 10 positions match TRBD2. This CDR3 has 13 residues. The J segment lost 4 bases and the V segment lost 6 bases, leaving 6 bases of the junction unmatched. The germline gives CDR1 SQVTM, CDR2 ANQGSEA. The CDR3 DNA reads TGCAGCGTCGTAGCTAGCGGGAGTTACGAGCAGTACTTC. It translates to CSVVASGSYEQYF.

This clone was picked up a small number of times. The V call is TRBV28, the J call TRBJ1-2; 8 nucleotides agree with TRBD1. The CDR3 covers 14 residues. In germline, CDR1 is MDHEN, CDR2 SYDVKM. The V segment lost 4 bases and the J segment 0 bases; nucleotides outside the gene matches: 1. The CDR3 DNA is TGTGCCAGCAGTTGGACAGGGACTAACTATGGCTACACCTTC. It codes for CASSWTGTNYGYTF.

The genes are TRBV7-3 and TRBJ2-1; tentatively, D is TRBD2 (6 bases). In germline, CDR1 is SGHTA, CDR2 FQGTGA. The CDR3 runs 14 residues. V was clipped by 0 bases and J by 6 bases, with 9 bases between them. The CDR3 coding sequence is TGTGCCAGCAGCTTAACCGGGAGACTCAATGAGCAGTTCTTC. Amino acid sequence: CASSLTGRLNEQFF.

The CDR3 bases are TGTGCCAGCAGTACACAAGAGACCCAGTACTTC. Translation: CASSTQETQYF. This chain connects TRBV2 to TRBJ2-5; D is unclear. CDR1 SNHLY and CDR2 FYNNEI come from the germline V gene. The CDR3 runs 11 residues. V was shortened by 5 bases and J by 2 bases, with 3 bases between the two germline ends.

The V and J genes are TRBV6-5 and TRBJ1-1; a weak D match, TRBD1 (5 bases). Germline assignment: CDR1 MNHEY and CDR2 SVGAGI. This CDR3 has 15 amino acids. Trimming took 6 bases from V and 2 from J, leaving 16 bases between them. In nucleotides, the CDR3 is TGTGCCAGCAGACCAACCGGACATCCAAACACTGAAGCTTTCTTT. This codes for CASRPTGHPNTEAFF.

This clone was recorded a few times. The chain couples TRBV5-1 to TRBJ2-7; TRBD2 aligns across 12 bases. The CDR3 runs 15 residues. The V gene's germline CDR1 is SGHRS and CDR2 YFSETQ. V gave up 4 bases and J gave up 3 bases; unmatched junction bases: 5. The CDR3 loop reads CASSPTSGRNYEQYF. In nucleotides, the CDR3 is TGCGCCAGCAGCCCAACTAGCGGGAGGAACTACGAGCAGTACTTC.

The rearrangement uses TRBV18 and TRBJ1-1; 7 bases are a match to TRBD1. This CDR3 is 14 amino acids long. V lost 10 bases, J lost 1 base, and 9 bases stayed unmatched. Germline assignment: CDR1 KGHSH and CDR2 LQKENI. DNA of the CDR3: TGTGCCACCCGCGCCGGGACAGCGAACACTGAAGCTTTCTTT. Its protein is CATRAGTANTEAFF.

The rearrangement uses TRBV10-3 and TRBJ2-2; D ambiguous. The CDR3 loop spans 14 amino acids. Trimming removed 6 bases from V and 1 base from J, with 9 bases in between. Germline V lookup: CDR1 ENHRY, CDR2 SYGVKD. CDR3 bases: TGTGCCATCAGCGAAGACAAGAACACCGGGGAGCTGTTTTTT. It yields the protein CAISEDKNTGELFF.

There are a few counts of this clone. The gene calls are TRBV20-1 and TRBJ1-2; a weak D match, TRBD1 (6 bases). V was clipped by 3 bases and J by 7 bases, with 15 bases between them. The CDR3 runs to 13 residues. Looked up from germline, CDR1 is DFQATT and CDR2 is SNEGSKA (reference sequence). CDR3 amino acids: CSASYTGTFGYTF. The CDR3 region has the DNA TGCAGTGCTAGTTATACAGGGACGTTTGGCTACACCTTC.

The gene calls are TRBV7-2 and TRBJ2-7; 10 positions agree with TRBD2. With V trimmed by 3 bases and J by 0 bases, 2 bases remained unmatched. CDR3 length: 15 amino acids. CDR1 SGHTA and CDR2 FQGNSA come from the germline V gene. The DNA of the CDR3 is TGTGCCAGCAGCTTCCCTAGCGGGAGCTCCTACGAGCAGTACTTC. This codes for CASSFPSGSSYEQYF.